The rows below give T cell receptor beta chains drawn from one sample of a study of cytomegalovirus exposure and HLA in healthy donors. Some clones are missing from TCRdb's copy, which holds only in-frame ones; the method was immunoSEQ multiplex PCR. This sample has approximately 170,000 clones, with approximately 80% found just once. The material sequenced was PBMCs. All receptors derive from a male donor in good health and CMV-seropositive. Both conserved end residues are part of each CDR3. The order of the fields is CDR3 protein, CDR3 DNA, D gene, J gene, clone size, V gene. D genes are given only for firm matches. A row's size may be missing; if present it is once, few, many or a size class.

CASERRGGATGELFF	TGCGCCAGCGAAAGGAGGGGGGGCGCTACCGGGGAGCTGTTTTTT	NA	TRBJ2-2	few	TRBV5-1
CASSYRDRGTYEQYF	TGTGCCAGCAGTTACCGGGACAGGGGGACCTACGAGCAGTACTTC	TRBD1	TRBJ2-7	few	TRBV6-5
CASSQETDTEAFF	TGCGCCAGCAGCCAAGAAACAGACACTGAAGCTTTCTTT	NA	TRBJ1-1	NA	TRBV4-1
CASSLVGGGASDTQYF	TGTGCCAGCAGCTTAGTAGGCGGGGGGGCGTCAGATACGCAGTATTTT	TRBD2	TRBJ2-3	NA	TRBV13
CASSLAERGANEQFF	TGTGCCAGCAGCTTAGCCGAGCGGGGGGCGAATGAGCAGTTCTTC	TRBD2	TRBJ2-1	NA	TRBV13
CAWSAPAGTEAFF	TGTGCCTGGAGTGCCCCTGCGGGCACTGAAGCTTTCTTT	NA	TRBJ1-1	NA	TRBV30
CASSEGVQGYGYTF	TGTGCCAGCAGTGAAGGGGTCCAGGGGTACGGCTACACCTTC	NA	TRBJ1-2	NA	TRBV2
CASSPWGQGQPQHF	TGTGCCAGCAGTCCCTGGGGACAGGGTCAGCCCCAGCATTTT	TRBD1	TRBJ1-5	NA	TRBV27
CASRGAVATNEKLFF	TGCGCCAGCAGGGGGGCTGTTGCAACTAATGAAAAACTGTTTTTT	NA	TRBJ1-4	NA	TRBV5-1
CASSFGGQHYGYTF	TGTGCCAGCAGCTTTGGCGGACAGCACTATGGCTACACCTTC	NA	TRBJ1-2	NA	TRBV5-8
CASSPRDRVYEQYF	TGTGCCAGCAGCCCGCGGGACAGGGTCTACGAGCAGTACTTC	TRBD1	TRBJ2-7	NA	TRBV9
CASSAGTGDNEQFF	TGTGCCAGCAGCGCCGGGACAGGGGACAATGAGCAGTTCTTC	TRBD1	TRBJ2-1	once	TRBV7-9
CACPGTAISPLHF	TGTGCCTGTCCCGGGACTGCTATTTCACCCCTCCACTTT	NA	TRBJ1-6	NA	TRBV30
CASSQVGVSSYEQYF	TGTGCCAGCAGCCAAGTCGGGGTCAGCTCCTACGAGCAGTACTTC	NA	TRBJ2-7	once	TRBV4-2
CASSQNSNTGELFF	TGCGCCAGCAGCCAGAACAGTAACACCGGGGAGCTGTTTTTT	NA	TRBJ2-2	NA	TRBV5-1
CASSLTTGGSYNEQFF	TGCGCCAGCAGCTTGACTACAGGGGGGTCCTACAATGAGCAGTTCTTC	TRBD1	TRBJ2-1	NA	TRBV5-1
CASSRTGYGYTF	TGTGCCAGCAGCCGGACAGGCTATGGCTACACCTTC	TRBD1	TRBJ1-2	NA	TRBV7-9
CASSEGTGGSPLHF	TGTGCCAGCAGTGAAGGGACAGGGGGCTCACCCCTCCACTTT	TRBD1	TRBJ1-6	large	TRBV6-1
CASSYRLAGGPETQYF	TGTGCCAGCAGTTACAGACTAGCGGGGGGGCCGGAGACCCAGTACTTC	TRBD2	TRBJ2-5	NA	TRBV27
CASSVDPSSYNEQFF	TGTGCCAGCAGCGTAGATCCGAGCTCCTACAATGAGCAGTTCTTC	NA	TRBJ2-1	NA	TRBV9
CASSPEGGQGAPYSPLHF	TGTGCCAGCAGCCCCGAAGGGGGACAGGGGGCTCCTTATTCACCCCTCCACTTT	TRBD1	TRBJ1-6	NA	TRBV4-2
CASSPSGGYEQFF	TGTGCCAGCAGTCCTAGCGGGGGGTATGAGCAGTTCTTC	TRBD2	TRBJ2-1	few	TRBV5-4
CASSRRTGTDEKLFF	TGTGCCAGCAGTCGACGGACAGGAACTGATGAAAAACTGTTTTTT	TRBD1	TRBJ1-4	NA	TRBV6-5
CASSLREDLEAFF	TGCGCCAGCAGCTTGCGGGAGGACCTTGAAGCTTTCTTT	NA	TRBJ1-1	few	TRBV5-1
CASSLGGTGRNYGYTF	TGTGCCAGCAGCTTAGGTGGGACAGGGAGAAACTATGGCTACACCTTC	TRBD1	TRBJ1-2	once	TRBV13
CASSLGHMLNTEAFF	TGTGCCAGCAGCCTGGGACACATGCTGAACACTGAAGCTTTCTTT	NA	TRBJ1-1	NA	TRBV7-9
CASSPDQGINQPQHF	TGTGCCAGCTCACCAGACCAGGGGATAAATCAGCCCCAGCATTTT	NA	TRBJ1-5	NA	TRBV18
CASSQPKAVKQGFSYGYTF	TGTGCCAGCAGCCAACCGAAGGCCGTGAAACAGGGATTTAGCTATGGCTACACCTTC	NA	TRBJ1-2	NA	TRBV4-2
CASRSSGGADTQYF	TGTGCCAGTAGGTCTAGCGGGGGTGCAGATACGCAGTATTTT	TRBD2	TRBJ2-3	NA	TRBV7-3
CASSGGDRGRNQPQHF	TGTGCCAGCAGCGGAGGAGACAGGGGGCGAAATCAGCCCCAGCATTTT	TRBD1	TRBJ1-5	NA	TRBV7-9
CASSPAGIPSGYTF	TGCGCCAGCAGCCCGGCAGGGATACCGTCTGGCTACACCTTC	NA	TRBJ1-2	few	TRBV4-1
CASSLGQGGNTEAFF	TGTGCCAGCAGCTTAGGTCAGGGAGGGAACACTGAAGCTTTCTTT	NA	TRBJ1-1	once	TRBV7-2
CASSEAPDSDGYTF	TGTGCCAGCAGTGAAGCCCCGGACAGCGATGGCTACACCTTC	NA	TRBJ1-2	NA	TRBV6-1
CAWSATGTGLHTIYF	TGTGCCTGGAGTGCAACCGGGACAGGGCTACACACCATATATTTT	TRBD1	TRBJ1-3	NA	TRBV30
CASSETEPTMGYTF	TGTGCCAGCAGCGAGACAGAACCTACTATGGGCTACACCTTC	NA	TRBJ1-2	few	TRBV6-5
CASSSVGGWNTGELFF	TGTGCCAGCAGCTCCGTGGGGGGTTGGAACACCGGGGAGCTGTTTTTT	NA	TRBJ2-2	NA	TRBV14
CASSYYSAGSYTF	TGTGCCAGCAGCTACTACTCGGCCGGAAGCTACACCTTC	NA	TRBJ1-2	NA	TRBV14
CASSHRDTQETQYF	TGCGCCAGCAGCCACCGGGACACACAAGAGACCCAGTACTTC	NA	TRBJ2-5	NA	TRBV5-1
CASPLGVAGALSYEQYF	TGTGCCAGCCCCTTGGGAGTAGCGGGGGCACTATCCTACGAGCAGTACTTC	NA	TRBJ2-7	NA	TRBV21-1
CASSLVGRGSMGGTQYF	TGTGCCAGCAGTTTAGTAGGTCGGGGATCGATGGGTGGTACGCAGTATTTT	NA	TRBJ2-3	NA	TRBV27
CASIGAGTDTQYF	TGTGCCAGCATAGGGGCTGGGACAGATACGCAGTATTTT	NA	TRBJ2-3	NA	TRBV6-5
CATQGQGRNTEAFF	TGTGCCACCCAAGGACAGGGAAGAAACACTGAAGCTTTCTTT	TRBD1	TRBJ1-1	NA	TRBV6-5
CASSPSWDSAFDGYTF	TGTGCCAGCTCACCATCTTGGGACAGTGCTTTTGATGGCTACACCTTC	TRBD1	TRBJ1-2	once	TRBV18
CASSSSSGAEDTQYF	TGTGCCAGCAGTTCTTCTAGCGGGGCCGAAGATACGCAGTATTTT	TRBD2	TRBJ2-3	NA	TRBV27
CASSVGGGTDSYEQYF	TGTGCCAGCAGCGTAGGGGGAGGGACGGACTCCTACGAGCAGTACTTC	TRBD2	TRBJ2-7	NA	TRBV9
CASSGGGAAEGYGYTF	TGCGCCAGCAGCGGGGGAGGGGCGGCAGAAGGTTATGGCTACACCTTC	NA	TRBJ1-2	few	TRBV5-1
CASSSKQGRYGYTF	TGTGCCAGCAGCTCTAAACAGGGACGCTATGGCTACACCTTC	NA	TRBJ1-2	NA	TRBV7-8
CASSSLTSSYNSPLHF	TGTGCCAGCAGTTCCCTCACGAGCTCCTATAATTCACCCCTCCACTTT	NA	TRBJ1-6	NA	TRBV27
CASSQDRGETQYF	TGTGCCAGCAGCCAGGACAGGGGGGAGACCCAGTACTTC	TRBD1	TRBJ2-5	once	TRBV5-6
CASSLGGREAFF	TGTGCCAGCAGTTTAGGAGGTCGAGAAGCTTTCTTT	NA	TRBJ1-1	few	TRBV27
CASRARTGGMDGYTF	TGTGCCAGTAGGGCTAGGACAGGGGGTATGGATGGCTACACCTTC	TRBD1	TRBJ1-2	NA	TRBV19
CASSLWGTGHYEQYF	TGTGCCAGCAGTTTATGGGGAACAGGGCACTACGAGCAGTACTTC	NA	TRBJ2-7	NA	TRBV27
CASSFTGGSGDYTF	TGCGCCAGCAGTTTTACAGGGGGCTCGGGGGACTACACCTTC	TRBD1	TRBJ1-2	NA	TRBV10-2
CASSLIRQGETQYF	TGTGCCAGCAGCTTAATCCGACAGGGCGAGACCCAGTACTTC	TRBD1	TRBJ2-5	NA	TRBV7-9
CASSPSTGNTEAFF	TGTGCCAGCTCACCATCAACAGGCAACACTGAAGCTTTCTTT	NA	TRBJ1-1	NA	TRBV18
CASRRERSSYNEQFF	TGTGCCAGCAGACGAGAGCGGAGCTCCTACAATGAGCAGTTCTTC	NA	TRBJ2-1	NA	TRBV27
CASGLPVGTGANVLTF	TGTGCCAGCGGACTCCCGGTGGGGACTGGGGCCAACGTCCTGACTTTC	NA	TRBJ2-6	NA	TRBV27
CASSLSGGASETQYF	TGTGCCAGCAGCCTCAGCGGGGGGGCCTCCGAGACCCAGTACTTC	TRBD2	TRBJ2-5	NA	TRBV4-2